The clone carrying this T cell receptor beta chain has just a few counts. The data originate from a study of regulatory T cells in long-lasting Graves disease. This CDR3 comprises 16 residues. Germline CDR1 is SEHNR and CDR2 is FQNEAQ (reference sequence). Germline trimming cut 1 base from V and 3 bases from J; bases unmatched to any gene: 6. HTBI primers from iRepertoire and Arm-PCR of CDR3 regions yielded the TCR beta libraries. Via MiXCR, TCRdb re-called the multiplex PCR reads, giving one row per CDR3 protein. The sample holds 500,000 to 700,000 distinct CDR3 sequences, roughly 15% seen once. Time point reported: newly diagnosed GD, antithyroid drugs for less than 3 months. Preparation of the TCR library used RNA extracted from PBMCs. These data were also reused for a study on T cells in Graves' hyperthyroidism and ophthalmopathy.

This chain joins TRBV7-9 and TRBJ2-7; 10 bases fit TRBD2. The source of this sequence is a woman in her 30s with Graves disease. This specimen consisted of peripheral blood mononuclear cells (PBMCs), obtained at new diagnosis, from a patient treated with antithyroid drugs. The DNA for the CDR3 is TGTGCCAGCAGCTTAGGGACTAGCGGAAACCTCTACGAGCAGTACTTC. It specifies CASSLGTSGNLYEQYF.